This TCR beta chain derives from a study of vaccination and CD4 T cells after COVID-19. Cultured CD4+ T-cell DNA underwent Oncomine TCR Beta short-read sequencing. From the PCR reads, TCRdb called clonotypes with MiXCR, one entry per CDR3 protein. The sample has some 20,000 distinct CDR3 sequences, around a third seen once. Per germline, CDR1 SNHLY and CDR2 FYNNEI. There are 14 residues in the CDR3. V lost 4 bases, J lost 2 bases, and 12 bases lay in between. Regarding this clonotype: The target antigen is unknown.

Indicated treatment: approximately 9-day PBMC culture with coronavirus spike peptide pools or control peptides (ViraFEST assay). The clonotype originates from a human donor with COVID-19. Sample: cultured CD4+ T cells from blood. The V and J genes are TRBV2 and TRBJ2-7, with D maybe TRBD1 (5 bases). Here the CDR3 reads CASSGASRAYEQYF. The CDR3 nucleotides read TGTGCCAGCAGTGGAGCGTCCAGGGCCTACGAGCAGTACTTC.